These 13 T cell receptor beta chains share one sample of origin, sequenced in a study of control samples from healthy donors and cancer patients. TCRdb's copy holds only in-frame clones and misses some; the assay was immunoSEQ multiplex PCR. The sample lists 150,000 to 200,000 clones, approximately 94% occurring once. Sequencing was performed on blood. These TCRs come from a woman younger than 35 in good health.

This chain links TRBV12-3 or TRBV12-4 with TRBJ1-2, with D possibly matching TRBD1 (5 bases). V was shortened by 11 bases and J by 2 bases, with 12 bases between the two germline ends. This CDR3 contains 12 residues. Written as DNA, the CDR3 is TGTGCCTCCTCAGGGTACAACTATGGCTACACCTTC. It encodes CASSGYNYGYTF.

This clone was picked up a small number of times. This sequence joins TRBV6-2 or TRBV6-3 and TRBJ2-7, with a weak D call TRBD2 (5 bases). Trimming removed 4 bases at V and 0 bases at J, with 7 bases between. The germline gives CDR1 MNHEY, CDR2 SVGEGT. The CDR3 has 13 residues. For the CDR3, the DNA is TGTGCCAGCAGTTGGACTGTCTCCTACGAGCAGTACTTC. Translation gives CASSWTVSYEQYF.

The chain is built from TRBV19 and TRBJ1-5, with a tentative D call TRBD1 (5 bases). Trimming took 6 bases from V and 0 from J, leaving 18 bases between them. The CDR3 has 17 residues. The V gene's germline CDR1 is LNHDA and CDR2 SQIVND (reference sequence). The CDR3 nucleotides are TGTGCCAGTAGGGATCGGGGCCAGCCTTATAGCAATCAGCCCCAGCATTTT. This codes for CASRDRGQPYSNQPQHF.

This chain connects TRBV3-1 (or the pseudogene TRBV3-2) to TRBJ1-6; 9 bases map to TRBD1. CDR3 length: 14 amino acids. From germline, CDR1 is LGHDT and CDR2 YNNKEL (reference sequence). With 4 bases clipped from V and 9 bases from J, the junction kept 4 bases outside the gene matches. The CDR3, as DNA: TGTGCCAGCAGCCTAGGGACAGGGACTTCACCCCTCCACTTT. It is translated as CASSLGTGTSPLHF.

The chain uses TRBV4-2 and TRBJ1-2; D is unresolved. CDR3 length: 15 residues. V lost 0 bases to trimming and J lost 4 bases, with 12 bases between them. Germline CDR1 LGHNA, CDR2 YNFKEQ. The CDR3 nucleotides are TGTGCCAGCAGCCAAGATAGGCAGGCCGGCTATGGCTACACCTTC. Its protein is CASSQDRQAGYGYTF.

The chain has TRBV7-2 and TRBJ1-1; D not certain. The CDR3 sequence is 11 residues long. The V end was cut by 2 bases, the J end by 8 bases, with 6 bases between. Germline V lookup: CDR1 SGHTA, CDR2 FQGNSA. The CDR3 protein is CASSLKREAFF. The CDR3 nucleotides are TGTGCCAGCAGCTTAAAGAGGGAAGCTTTCTTT.

The chain is built from TRBV15 and TRBJ2-7; 9 bases are a match to TRBD1. Trimming removed 5 bases from V and 2 bases from J; junction bases left unmatched: 4. The CDR3 runs to 14 residues. CDR1 is LNHNV, CDR2 YYDKDF, per germline (reference sequence). The CDR3 DNA is TGTGCCACCAGCTCCCGGGACAGGGCCTACGAGCAGTACTTC. Its translation: CATSSRDRAYEQYF.

The CDR3: CATSRDRGTGNEKLFF. The CDR3 nucleotides read TGTGCCACCAGCAGAGACCGGGGAACAGGGAATGAAAAACTGTTTTTT. J is TRBJ1-4 and V is TRBV15, with D possibly being TRBD1 (6 bases). Germline loops: CDR1 LNHNV, CDR2 YYDKDF (reference sequence). V was cut by 0 bases and J by 5 bases, with 13 bases left in between. This CDR3 is 16 amino acids long.

This rearrangement joins TRBV19 to TRBJ2-3; 7 bases line up with TRBD1. The trim removed 3 bases at V and 6 bases at J, leaving 12 bases unmatched. Looked up from germline, CDR1 is LNHDA and CDR2 is SQIVND (reference sequence). The CDR3 spans 16 residues. The CDR3, as DNA: TGTGCCAGTAGTATTGATCCCTTCGAGGGGGCTGATACGCAGTATTTT. Encoded protein: CASSIDPFEGADTQYF.

V gene TRBV4-3 combines with J gene TRBJ1-1; no firm D call. Trimming cost V 0 bases and J 5 bases, with 10 bases left between them. The germline gives CDR1 LGHNA, CDR2 YSLEER. This CDR3 is 14 amino acids long. For the CDR3, the DNA is TGCGCCAGCAGCCAAGATCCCGGGAGGACTGAAGCTTTCTTT. Its translation is CASSQDPGRTEAFF.

The V call is TRBV19, the J call TRBJ2-1, with a possible D match to TRBD2 (7 bases). The CDR3 is made up of 18 amino acids. V gave up 7 bases and J gave up 4 bases, with 26 bases separating them. Germline V gives CDR1 LNHDA, CDR2 SQIVND (reference sequence). DNA of the CDR3: TGTGCCAGTAAGGGGGGGATCGCGGCGGGAACCCCATACAATGAGCAGTTCTTC. As protein: CASKGGIAAGTPYNEQFF.

The J gene is TRBJ1-1, the V gene TRBV10-3; D not certain. V was clipped by 3 bases and J by 1 base, with 6 bases between them. The germline V gene encodes CDR1 ENHRY and CDR2 SYGVKD. This CDR3 is 13 amino acids long. The CDR3 is CAISERENTEAFF. The DNA of the CDR3 is TGTGCCATCAGTGAAAGAGAGAACACTGAAGCTTTCTTT.

The V call is TRBV7-2, the J call TRBJ2-5, with a weak D call TRBD1 (6 bases). With 5 bases removed from V and 1 base from J, the gap between germline ends came to 11 bases. The CDR3 is 14 residues long. The germline gives CDR1 SGHTA, CDR2 FQGNSA. The CDR3 region has the DNA TGTGCCAGCAGCCCTCGGACAGCCCAAGAGACCCAGTACTTC. Encoded protein: CASSPRTAQETQYF.